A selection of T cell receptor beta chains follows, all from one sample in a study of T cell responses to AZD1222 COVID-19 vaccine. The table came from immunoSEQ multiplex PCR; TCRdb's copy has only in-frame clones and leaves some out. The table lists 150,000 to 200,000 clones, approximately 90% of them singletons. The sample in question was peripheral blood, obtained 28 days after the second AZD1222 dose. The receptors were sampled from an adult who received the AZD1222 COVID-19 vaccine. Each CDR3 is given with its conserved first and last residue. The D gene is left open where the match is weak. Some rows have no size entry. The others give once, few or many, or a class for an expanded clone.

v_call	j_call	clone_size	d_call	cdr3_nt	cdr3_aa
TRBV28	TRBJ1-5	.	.	TGTGCCAGCAGTTTAGGGGGGCACAGCAATCAGCCCCAGCATTTT	CASSLGGHSNQPQHF
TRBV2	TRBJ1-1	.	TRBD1	TGTGCCAGCAGTGGAGTTGACAGGGCCACTGAAGCTTTCTTT	CASSGVDRATEAFF
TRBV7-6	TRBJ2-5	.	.	TGTGCCAGCAGCTTATCGAGACAGTTCCAAGAGACCCAGTACTTC	CASSLSRQFQETQYF
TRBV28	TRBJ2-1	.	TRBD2	TGTGCCAGCGAGCGTTTTAGACTAGCGGGAGCCAATGAGCAGTTCTTC	CASERFRLAGANEQFF
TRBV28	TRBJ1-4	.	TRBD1	TGTGCCAGCAGTTTTCCGGGACAGGGGGCTGGCGGTTTAACTAATGAAAAACTGTTTTTT	CASSFPGQGAGGLTNEKLFF
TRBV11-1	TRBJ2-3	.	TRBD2	TGTGCCAGCAGCTTAGGGGCGGGAGTTTGGTCAGATACGCAGTATTTT	CASSLGAGVWSDTQYF
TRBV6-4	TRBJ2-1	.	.	TGTGCCAGCAGCAAGGAGAGCTCCTACAATGAGCAGTTCTTC	CASSKESSYNEQFF
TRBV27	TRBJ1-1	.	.	TGTGCCAGCAGTATGGGGGGGACTGAAGCTTTCTTT	CASSMGGTEAFF
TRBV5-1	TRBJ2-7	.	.	TGCGCCAGCAGAAGCTCCTACGAGCAGTACTTC	CASRSSYEQYF
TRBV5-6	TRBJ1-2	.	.	TGTGCCAGCAGCCATCCTCTGACGGGCGGCTATGGCTACACCTTC	CASSHPLTGGYGYTF
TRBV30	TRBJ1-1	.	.	TGTGCCTGGACCCTGGGGACTGAAGCTTTCTTT	CAWTLGTEAFF
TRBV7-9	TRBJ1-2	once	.	TGTGCCAGCAGCCCAGGGTCCCTAAACTATGGCTACACCTTC	CASSPGSLNYGYTF
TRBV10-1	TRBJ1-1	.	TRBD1	TGCGCCAGCAGCGGACAGGGACCTTTCTTT	CASSGQGPFF
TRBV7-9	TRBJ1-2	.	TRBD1	TGTGCCAGCAGCTTAGCGCGCCAGGGGGCGTCGGATGGCTACACCTTC	CASSLARQGASDGYTF
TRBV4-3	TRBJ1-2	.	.	TGCGCCAGCAGCCAAAGAACAGGGTTTGGCTACACCTTC	CASSQRTGFGYTF
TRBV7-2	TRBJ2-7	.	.	TGTGCCAGCAGCCCTACCTCCTACGAGCAGTACTTC	CASSPTSYEQYF
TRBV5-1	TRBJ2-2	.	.	TGCGCCAGCAGCTTGATCCAGGGCAGTACCGGGGAGCTGTTTTTT	CASSLIQGSTGELFF
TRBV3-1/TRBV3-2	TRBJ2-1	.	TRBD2	TGTGCCAGCAGCCGCGGCGGGGGACCCTACAATGAGCAGTTCTTC	CASSRGGGPYNEQFF
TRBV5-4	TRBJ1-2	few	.	TGTGCCGCGGGAGGGGTTAACTATGGCTACACCTTC	CAAGGVNYGYTF
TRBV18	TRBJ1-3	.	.	TGTGCCAGCTCACTCGAGAGGGGAAGCTCTGGAAACACCATATATTTT	CASSLERGSSGNTIYF
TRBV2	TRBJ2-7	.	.	TGTGCCAGCAGTAAATATCAAAACGTGGAACTCTCCTACGAGCAGTACTTC	CASSKYQNVELSYEQYF
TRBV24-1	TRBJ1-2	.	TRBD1	TGTGCCACCAGTGCCCGGGAGGGGGCCTATGGCTACACCTTC	CATSAREGAYGYTF
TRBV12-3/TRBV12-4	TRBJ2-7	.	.	TGTGCCAGCAGTTCCCCTAGCTACCACGAGCAGTACTTC	CASSSPSYHEQYF
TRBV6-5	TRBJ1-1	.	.	TGTGCCAGCAGTTACGGGTTGGACAGTGAAGCTTTCTTT	CASSYGLDSEAFF
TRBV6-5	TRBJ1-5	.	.	TGTGCCAGCAGTTCCAGTAGAGGATATAGCAATCAGCCCCAGCATTTT	CASSSSRGYSNQPQHF
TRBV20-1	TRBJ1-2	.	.	TGCAGTGCTAGTTTACAAGCCTATGGCTACACCTTC	CSASLQAYGYTF
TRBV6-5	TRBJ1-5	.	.	TGTGCCAGCAGTTTCTCCGGGGAGCCCCAGCATTTT	CASSFSGEPQHF
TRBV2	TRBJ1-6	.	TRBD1	TGTGCCAGCAGTGGGGGGTCACCGGGACAGGGACGGTCACCCCTCCACTTT	CASSGGSPGQGRSPLHF
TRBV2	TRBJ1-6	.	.	TGTGCCAGCAGCCTCGACCCGAATTCACCCCTCCACTTT	CASSLDPNSPLHF
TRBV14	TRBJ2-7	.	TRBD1	TGTGCCAGCAGCCAAGTAAGGGGGCAGACCTACGAGCAGTACTTC	CASSQVRGQTYEQYF
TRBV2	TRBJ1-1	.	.	TGTGCCAGCAGTTGGGGGACACCGAACACTGAAGCTTTCTTT	CASSWGTPNTEAFF
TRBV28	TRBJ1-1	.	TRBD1	TGTGCCAGCAGTTTGGACAGGGTGGGCACTGAAGCTTTCTTT	CASSLDRVGTEAFF
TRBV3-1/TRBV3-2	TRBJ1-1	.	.	TGTGCCAGCAGCCCAGACAGGTTGAACACTGAAGCTTTCTTT	CASSPDRLNTEAFF
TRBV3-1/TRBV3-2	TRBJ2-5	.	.	TGTGCCACTGCGAGGGGGGACAGTGTGTACTTC	CATARGDSVYF
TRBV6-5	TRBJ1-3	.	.	TGTGCCAGCAGTTACTTGGACACCATATATTTT	CASSYLDTIYF
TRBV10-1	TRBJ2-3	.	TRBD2	TGCGCCAGCAGTGAGTCGAAGCAGCGGGGGGGCCTGGGTTCTAGCACAGATACGCAGTATTTT	CASSESKQRGGLGSSTDTQYF
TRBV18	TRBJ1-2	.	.	TGTGCCAGCTCACCACCGGAGAGGGGAGTCTATGGCTACACCTTC	CASSPPERGVYGYTF
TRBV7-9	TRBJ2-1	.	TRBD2	TGTGCCAGCAGCCTTTGGCTCACTAGCGAATGGAACAATGAGCAGTTCTTC	CASSLWLTSEWNNEQFF
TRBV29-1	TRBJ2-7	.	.	TGCAGCGTTCCGACTGCAGACGAGCAGTACTTC	CSVPTADEQYF
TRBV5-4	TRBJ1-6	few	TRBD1	TGTGCCAGCAGCTTGGGAGGGACAGGGAATAATTCACCCCTCCACTTT	CASSLGGTGNNSPLHF
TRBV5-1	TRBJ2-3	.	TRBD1	TGCGCCAGCAGCTTGACAGGGGGGTCGGGCACAGATACGCAGTATTTT	CASSLTGGSGTDTQYF